Below are 23 T cell receptor beta chains sequenced from a single sample in a study of beta chain features in type 1 diabetes (dated by TCRdb to between 2017 and 2018). Libraries were built with the immunoSEQ multiplex PCR assay. The entire amount of isolated RNA was reverse transcribed using the High Capacity cDNA Reverse Transcription Kit, so the sequenced TCRB transcripts were expressed ones. Imported from immuneACCESS, the table was reduced by TCRdb to in-frame sequences with V and J called. These copies leave out some clones; in studies compared against another copy, an unresolved V gene accounts for under half, and the cause of the remainder is not known. This sample is represented by around 280,000 clones; 8% of them were singletons. Of the sample, roughly 1% falls within the top ten clones. Source material: central memory CD4+ T cells from blood. Receptors were obtained from a woman aged 18-35 years in good health.

In this sample, this clone turned up a few times. The chain is built from TRBV5-6 and TRBJ1-1; no definite D call. This CDR3 has 16 residues. Germline lookup yields CDR1 SGHDT and CDR2 YYEEEE. Trimming took off 0 bases at V and 4 bases at J, with 16 bases between the two ends. Here the CDR3 DNA reads TGTGCCAGCAGCTTGGGTGGAACGGGTGCACTCACTGAAGCTTTCTTT. This codes for CASSLGGTGALTEAFF.

This clone appeared many times. The rearrangement links TRBV7-2 to TRBJ2-7, with 9 bases fitting TRBD2. Germline CDR1 SGHTA, CDR2 FQGNSA. This CDR3 is 15 amino acids long. With 2 bases clipped from V and 6 bases from J, the junction kept 8 bases outside the gene matches. The DNA of the CDR3 is TGTGCCAGCAGCTTACGGGCGGGAGGGTCCCGCGAGCAGTACTTC. Protein sequence: CASSLRAGGSREQYF.

The chain recombines TRBV13 with TRBJ2-3; 9 positions match TRBD1. J was trimmed by 4 bases and V by 6 bases; bases with no gene match: 8. CDR1 and CDR2 (germline): PRHDT, FYEKMQ (reference sequence). This CDR3 is built from 15 residues. CDR3 loop: CASRWTGDFADTQYF. CDR3 DNA: TGTGCCAGCAGGTGGACAGGGGACTTTGCAGATACGCAGTATTTT.

This clone showed up many times. CDR3 in DNA: TGTGCCAGCTCACCCCTTCGGGATGGCGAGACCCAGTACTTC. Residues: CASSPLRDGETQYF. This rearrangement joins TRBV18 to TRBJ2-5; D is perhaps TRBD2 (5 bases). Trimming removed 3 bases at V and 5 bases at J, with 13 bases between. Germline CDR1 reads KGHSH; CDR2 reads LQKENI. CDR3 length equals 14 residues. Complete variable domain (other parts from reference TRBV18 and TRBJ2-5): NAGVMQNPRHLVRRRGQEARLRCSPMKGHSHVYWYRQLPEEGLKFMVYLQKENIIDESGMPKERFSAEFPKEGPSILRIQQVVRGDSAAYFCASSPLRDGETQYFGPGTRLLVL.

This clone was seen many times. This chain links TRBV14 with TRBJ2-4; D may be TRBD1 (5 bases). CDR1 is SGHDN, CDR2 FVKESK, per germline. V was shortened by 1 base and J by 2 bases, with 6 bases between the two germline ends. The length of the CDR3 is 14 residues. The CDR3 sequence is CASSQAGSKNIQYF. Written as DNA, the CDR3 is TGTGCCAGCAGCCAAGCAGGGTCCAAAAACATTCAGTACTTC.

The gene calls are TRBV18 and TRBJ2-3; D is undetermined. This CDR3 is 13 amino acids long. Looked up from germline, CDR1 is KGHSH and CDR2 is LQKENI. V was trimmed by 2 bases and J by 4 bases, leaving 7 bases between them. The CDR3 loop is CASSPNQADTQYF. CDR3 bases: TGTGCCAGCTCACCAAACCAAGCAGATACGCAGTATTTT.

The chain links TRBV6-6 to TRBJ2-1, with 11 bases identical to TRBD1. This CDR3 has 15 amino acids. Trimming removed 6 bases from V and 8 bases from J; junction bases left unmatched: 9. Per the germline V gene, CDR1 is MNHNY and CDR2 is SVGAGI (reference sequence). This CDR3 is CASRHAGTGGDEQFF. The CDR3 region has the DNA TGTGCCAGCAGACATGCCGGGACAGGGGGGGATGAGCAGTTCTTC.

The chain carries TRBV7-9 and TRBJ1-4; a weak D match, TRBD1 (6 bases). CDR3 length: 16 residues. The V gene lost 1 base and the J gene lost 7 bases, with 16 bases spanning the gap. CDR1 SEHNR and CDR2 FQNEAQ come from the germline V gene (reference sequence). The CDR3 nucleotides read TGTGCCAGCAGCTTAGGGTGGGGGGCAGGTCCTGAAAAACTGTTTTTT. Protein sequence: CASSLGWGAGPEKLFF.

The V gene is TRBV5-1, the J gene TRBJ2-5; TRBD1 is a possible D gene (5 bases). The CDR3 contains 12 residues. The germline V and J ends were trimmed by 1 base and 5 bases, with 6 bases remaining between them. Germline V gene sequence: CDR1 SGHRS, CDR2 YFSETQ. The CDR3 nucleotides read TGCGCCAGCAGCTTGCCAGGGGAGACCCAGTACTTC. This translates into CASSLPGETQYF.

This clone was recorded at least ten times. V is TRBV4-1 and J is TRBJ1-5; TRBD1 agrees at 10 bases. CDR3 length: 17 amino acids. From germline, CDR1 is MGHRA and CDR2 YSYEKL. V trimming: 0 bases; J trimming: 2 bases; junction bases outside the gene matches: 4. The CDR3 is CASSQDGTGVGNQPQHF. The CDR3, as DNA: TGCGCCAGCAGCCAAGATGGGACAGGGGTTGGCAATCAGCCCCAGCATTTT.

The chain joins TRBV21-1 to TRBJ2-7; the DNA was not used to check the table's D call, TRBD2. TRBV21-1 is a pseudogene locus. The CDR3 consists of 17 residues. CDR3 protein: CASSKRGIKSRLYEQYF. CDR3 nucleotide sequence: TGTGCCAGCAGCAAAAGAGGGATAAAAAGTCGGCTCTACGAGCAGTACTTC.

In its sample, this clone was seen a few times. The chain links TRBV28 to TRBJ1-1; a weak D match, TRBD1 (6 bases). Trimming left V 7 bases short and J 1 base short, with 10 bases between. The CDR3 loop spans 13 amino acids. The germline CDR1 and CDR2 sequences are MDHEN and SYDVKM. For the CDR3, the DNA is TGTGCCAGCATCCAAGGGGGGAACACTGAAGCTTTCTTT. This codes for CASIQGGNTEAFF. Variable domain in full (rest from reference TRBV28 and TRBJ1-1): DVKVTQSSRYLVKRTGEKVFLECVQDMDHENMFWYRQDPGLGLRLIYFSYDVKMKEKGDIPEGYSVSREKKERFSLILESASTNQTSMYLCASIQGGNTEAFFGQGTRLTVV.

The chain couples TRBV5-1 to TRBJ2-7, with 8 bases identical to TRBD1. The germline V gene encodes CDR1 SGHRS and CDR2 YFSETQ. After removal of 2 bases from V and 2 bases from J, the junction contained 6 bases not matched to a gene. The CDR3 totals 15 residues. In DNA form, the CDR3 reads TGCGCCAGCAGCTTAGACAGGGGAGACCCCTACGAGCAGTACGTC. Translating gives CASSLDRGDPYEQYV.

The chain couples TRBV28 to TRBJ1-5; no reliable D call. The CDR3 runs 13 residues. The germline CDR1 and CDR2 sequences are MDHEN and SYDVKM. V lost 8 bases to trimming and J lost 4 bases, with 12 bases between them. CDR3 sequence: CASGQPWNQPQHF. DNA of the CDR3: TGTGCCAGCGGCCAGCCCTGGAATCAGCCCCAGCATTTT.

Ten or more counts support this clone. The chain carries TRBV15 and TRBJ2-3; D not certain. There are 13 residues in the CDR3. Deletions cut 0 bases from V and 7 bases from J, with 8 bases between. The germline V gene encodes CDR1 LNHNV and CDR2 YYDKDF (reference sequence). Written as DNA, the CDR3 is TGTGCCACCAGCAGAGATCCTAGTAATACGCAGTATTTT. It translates to CATSRDPSNTQYF.

This clone was seen only a few times. The rearrangement links TRBV18 to TRBJ2-1, with D hard to call. Germline CDR1 is KGHSH and CDR2 is LQKENI. With 1 base removed from V and 5 bases from J, the gap between germline ends came to 12 bases. This CDR3 region has 15 residues. In DNA form, the CDR3 reads TGTGCCAGCTCACCACAATCCGGCCCGGACAATGAGCAGTTCTTC. This encodes CASSPQSGPDNEQFF.

This clone was counted between two and nine times. CDR3 region: CASSLDGIGYGYTF. CDR3 coding DNA: TGTGCCAGCAGCTTAGACGGGATTGGCTATGGCTACACCTTC. The chain couples TRBV7-9 to TRBJ1-2; no definite D call. With 1 base removed from V and 4 bases from J, the gap between germline ends came to 10 bases. Germline V gene sequence: CDR1 SEHNR, CDR2 FQNEAQ (reference sequence). The CDR3 sequence is 14 residues long.

This clone was detected only a few times. J is TRBJ2-3 and V is TRBV7-6; the match to TRBD1 covers 7 bases. Germline lookup yields CDR1 SGHVS and CDR2 FNYEAQ. Trimming took 5 bases from V and 4 from J; bases not matched to a gene: 6. This CDR3 contains 14 residues. CDR3 sequence: CASSRTGTADTQYF. In DNA form, the CDR3 reads TGTGCCAGCAGCCGAACAGGGACAGCAGATACGCAGTATTTT.

This clone was counted a few times. This chain links TRBV5-4 with TRBJ2-7; D ambiguous. The CDR3 runs to 13 residues. In germline, CDR1 is SGHNT, CDR2 YYREEE (reference sequence). Trimming took off 0 bases at V and 4 bases at J, with 8 bases between the two ends. The CDR3 coding sequence is TGTGCCAGCAGCTTGGACGGCCCTTACGAGCAGTACGTC. As protein: CASSLDGPYEQYV.

This clone was seen more than once but under ten times. The V call is TRBV7-2, the J call TRBJ1-2, with D possibly TRBD1 on 5 matching bases. Trimming left V 4 bases short and J 3 bases short, with 12 bases between. The CDR3 is 14 amino acids. The germline CDR1 and CDR2 sequences are SGHTA and FQGNSA. The CDR3 loop reads CASSSGSGYYGYTF. CDR3 sequence (DNA): TGTGCCAGCAGCTCAGGGTCCGGGTACTATGGCTACACCTTC.

A word on this clone: One junction end disagrees with the germline gene, perhaps due to a read error. The chain couples TRBV4-3 to TRBJ1-1; 10 bases fit TRBD1. There are 15 residues in the CDR3. Looked up from germline, CDR1 is LGHNA and CDR2 is YSLEER. This chain's CDR3 is CASRQETGGHTEAFF. CDR3 DNA: TGCGCCAGCCGCCAAGAGACAGGGGGCCACACTGAAGCTTTCTTT.

The chain uses TRBV6-5 and TRBJ1-6, with D tentatively TRBD1 (6 bases). With 4 bases removed from V and 7 bases from J, the gap between germline ends came to 11 bases. There are 14 residues in the CDR3. CDR1 and CDR2 (germline): MNHEY, SVGAGI. The CDR3 DNA follows: TGTGCCAGCAGTTCGGGACAAGGGAATTCACCCCTCCACTTT. It specifies CASSSGQGNSPLHF.

This clone has a handful of counts. This chain joins TRBV29-1 and TRBJ2-3; 10 bases match TRBD2. CDR1 and CDR2 from the germline V gene are SQVTM and ANQGSEA. The CDR3 extends over 14 amino acids. Trimming took 1 base from V and 4 from J; bases not matched to a gene: 2. The CDR3 here is CSVEGSGGSDTQYF. DNA of the CDR3: TGCAGCGTTGAAGGTAGCGGGGGGTCAGATACGCAGTATTTT.